This is a list of T cell receptor beta chains from one sample in a study of cytomegalovirus exposure and HLA in healthy donors. Measured with immunoSEQ multiplex PCR; TCRdb has only the in-frame clones, and not every one. This sample carries roughly 200,000 clones, around 77% of them seen once, and the ten largest clones take over 2%. Sequences were obtained from PBMCs. The receptors here all came from a man aged 55 to 69 in good health and CMV-seronegative. The CDR3 runs from the conserved cysteine through the conserved F or W. D genes are given only for firm matches. Rows give clone size only sometimes, using once, few, many, or a class for an expanded clone.

TRBV27	.	TRBJ1-5	TRBD1	CASSENKLTGGPRQPQHF	TGTGCCAGCAGCGAAAACAAGTTAACAGGGGGCCCCAGGCAGCCCCAGCATTTT
TRBV5-1	.	TRBJ1-5	TRBD1	CASSFGTGNNQPQHF	TGCGCCAGCAGCTTTGGGACAGGGAACAATCAGCCCCAGCATTTT
TRBV7-2	.	TRBJ2-7	TRBD2	CASSATSGRNEQYF	TGTGCCAGCAGCGCGACTAGCGGGAGGAACGAGCAGTACTTC
TRBV7-2	few	TRBJ1-5	.	CASSPRVNQPQHF	TGTGCCAGCAGCCCACGGGTAAATCAGCCCCAGCATTTT
TRBV7-9	once	TRBJ2-7	TRBD1	CSSGQGSNEQYF	TGTTCCAGCGGACAGGGGAGCAACGAGCAGTACTTC
TRBV7-9	.	TRBJ1-1	TRBD1	CSSSRGPGEAFF	TGTTCCAGCAGCAGGGGGCCGGGTGAAGCTTTCTTT
TRBV10-3	.	TRBJ1-4	.	CAISYDATNEKLFF	TGTGCCATCTCCTACGATGCAACTAATGAAAAACTGTTTTTT
TRBV4-3	.	TRBJ1-2	TRBD1	CASSQERGQNYGYTF	TGCGCCAGCAGCCAAGAAAGGGGACAGAACTATGGCTACACCTTC
TRBV6-1	.	TRBJ1-4	.	CASSEEGDSEKLFF	TGTGCCAGCAGTGAAGAAGGGGATTCGGAAAAACTGTTTTTT
TRBV7-9	few	TRBJ1-1	.	CASSSRTTPTPEAFF	TGTGCCAGCAGCTCGCGGACAACGCCCACACCTGAAGCTTTCTTT
TRBV7-2	.	TRBJ2-7	.	CASSLGASEQYF	TGTGCCAGCAGCTTAGGAGCGTCCGAGCAGTACTTC
TRBV7-8	.	TRBJ1-1	TRBD1	CASSLRTGGVAFF	TGTGCCAGCAGCTTAAGGACAGGGGGCGTAGCTTTCTTT
TRBV27	.	TRBJ2-7	TRBD1	CASSLDLTGNDEQYF	TGTGCCAGCAGTTTAGATCTGACAGGGAACGACGAGCAGTACTTC
TRBV15	.	TRBJ1-5	TRBD1	CATSRGTGQGGYQPQNF	TGTGCCACCAGCAGGGGAACGGGACAGGGGGGATATCAGCCCCAGAATTTT
TRBV5-1	once	TRBJ2-1	.	CASNSAPQGSYNEQFF	TGCGCCAGCAACTCTGCCCCCCAGGGTTCCTACAATGAGCAGTTCTTC
TRBV4-2	.	TRBJ2-7	TRBD2	CASSQVAGGDYEQYF	TGTGCCAGCAGCCAAGTAGCGGGGGGGGACTACGAGCAGTACTTC